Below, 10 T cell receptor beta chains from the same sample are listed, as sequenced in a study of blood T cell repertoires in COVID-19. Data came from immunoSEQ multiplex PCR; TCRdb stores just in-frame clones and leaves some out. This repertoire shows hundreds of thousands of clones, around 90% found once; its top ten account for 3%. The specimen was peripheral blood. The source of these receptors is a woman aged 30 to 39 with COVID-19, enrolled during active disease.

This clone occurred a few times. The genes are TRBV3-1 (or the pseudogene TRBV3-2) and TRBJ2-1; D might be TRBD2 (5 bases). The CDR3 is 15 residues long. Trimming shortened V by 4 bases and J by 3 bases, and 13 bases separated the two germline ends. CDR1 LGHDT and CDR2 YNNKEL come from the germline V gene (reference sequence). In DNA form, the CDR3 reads TGTGCCAGCAGCCTCAGGACTCCCGACTACAATGAGCAGTTCTTC. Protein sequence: CASSLRTPDYNEQFF.

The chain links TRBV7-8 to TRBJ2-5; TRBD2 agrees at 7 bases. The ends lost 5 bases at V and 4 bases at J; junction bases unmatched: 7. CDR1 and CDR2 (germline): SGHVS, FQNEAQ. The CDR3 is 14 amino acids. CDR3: CASSTRAGLETQYF. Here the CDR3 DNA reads TGTGCCAGCAGCACCCGAGCGGGGCTAGAGACCCAGTACTTC.

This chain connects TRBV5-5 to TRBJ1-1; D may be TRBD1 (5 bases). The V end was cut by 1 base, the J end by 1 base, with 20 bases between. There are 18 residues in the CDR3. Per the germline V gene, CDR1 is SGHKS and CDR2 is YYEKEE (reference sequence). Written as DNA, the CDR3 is TGTGCCAGCAGCTTGAGATTGGGGGGAAGGGGTCCGAACACTGAAGCTTTCTTT. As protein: CASSLRLGGRGPNTEAFF.

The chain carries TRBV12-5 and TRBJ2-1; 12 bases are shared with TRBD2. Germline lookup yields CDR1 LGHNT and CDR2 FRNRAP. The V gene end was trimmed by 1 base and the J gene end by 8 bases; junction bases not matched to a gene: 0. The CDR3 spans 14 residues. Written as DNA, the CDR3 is TGTGCTAGTGGTTTGGGACTAGCGGGGGATGAGCAGTTCTTC. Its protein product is CASGLGLAGDEQFF.

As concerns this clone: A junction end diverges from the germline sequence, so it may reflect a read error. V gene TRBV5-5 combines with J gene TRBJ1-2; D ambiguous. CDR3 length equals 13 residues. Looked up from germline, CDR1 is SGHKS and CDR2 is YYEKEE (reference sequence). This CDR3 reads CASSLWLNNGYTF. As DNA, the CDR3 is TGTGCCAGCAGCTTGTGGCTTAACAATGGCTACACCTTC. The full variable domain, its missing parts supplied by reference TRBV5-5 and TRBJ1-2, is DAGVTQSPTHLIKTRGQQVTLRCSPISGHKSVSWYQQVLGQGPQFIFQYYEKEERGRGNFPDRFSARQFPNYSSELNVNALLLGDSALYLCASSLWLNNGYTFGSGTRLTVV.

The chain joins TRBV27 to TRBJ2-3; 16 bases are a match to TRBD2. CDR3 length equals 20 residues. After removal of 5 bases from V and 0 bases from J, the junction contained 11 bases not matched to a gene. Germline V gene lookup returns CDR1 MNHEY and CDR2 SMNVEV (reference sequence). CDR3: CASSPGLAGGFGPSTDTQYF. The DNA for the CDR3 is TGTGCCAGCAGTCCGGGACTAGCGGGGGGGTTTGGCCCTAGCACAGATACGCAGTATTTT.

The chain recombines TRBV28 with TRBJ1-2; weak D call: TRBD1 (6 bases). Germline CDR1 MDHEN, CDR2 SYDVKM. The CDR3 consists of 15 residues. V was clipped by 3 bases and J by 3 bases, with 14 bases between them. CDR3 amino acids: CASSFVDRRYYGYTF. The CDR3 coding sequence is TGTGCCAGCAGTTTCGTCGACAGGAGATACTATGGCTACACCTTC.

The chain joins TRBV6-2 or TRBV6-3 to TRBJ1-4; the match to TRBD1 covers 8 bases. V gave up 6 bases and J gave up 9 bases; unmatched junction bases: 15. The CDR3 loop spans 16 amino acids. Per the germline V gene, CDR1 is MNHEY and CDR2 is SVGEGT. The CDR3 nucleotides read TGTGCCAGCAGCCGGAACCGGGACAGGCAAGAAAAAAAACTGTTTTTT. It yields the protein CASSRNRDRQEKKLFF.

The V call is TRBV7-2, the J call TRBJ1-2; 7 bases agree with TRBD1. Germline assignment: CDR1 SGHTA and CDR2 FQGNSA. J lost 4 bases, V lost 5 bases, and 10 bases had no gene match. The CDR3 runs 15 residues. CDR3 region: CASSQPGGGGYGYTF. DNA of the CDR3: TGTGCCAGCAGCCAGCCAGGGGGAGGTGGCTATGGCTACACCTTC.

The CDR3 nucleotides are TGTGCCAGCAGTTCTCAGGCAGATACGCAGTATTTT. This translates into CASSSQADTQYF. The chain carries TRBV5-8 and TRBJ2-3; no firm D call. Germline V lookup: CDR1 SGHTS, CDR2 YDEGEE. V was cut by 5 bases and J by 4 bases, with 8 bases left in between. This CDR3 contains 12 residues.